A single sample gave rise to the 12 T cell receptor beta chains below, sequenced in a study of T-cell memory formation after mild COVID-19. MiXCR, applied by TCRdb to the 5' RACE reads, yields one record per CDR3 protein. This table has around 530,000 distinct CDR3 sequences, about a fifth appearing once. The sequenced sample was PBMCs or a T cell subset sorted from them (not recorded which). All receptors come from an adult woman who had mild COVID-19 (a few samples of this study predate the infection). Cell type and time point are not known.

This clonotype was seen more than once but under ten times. The CDR3 DNA sequence: TGCGCCAGCCGCGCCCGGAGTCCAGATACGCAGTATTTT. This gives the protein CASRARSPDTQYF. The chain combines TRBV10-2 with TRBJ2-3; D gene unclear. The length of the CDR3 is 13 residues. CDR1 is WSHSY and CDR2 is SAAADI in the germline V gene. V lost 8 bases, J lost 4 bases, and 13 bases lay in between.

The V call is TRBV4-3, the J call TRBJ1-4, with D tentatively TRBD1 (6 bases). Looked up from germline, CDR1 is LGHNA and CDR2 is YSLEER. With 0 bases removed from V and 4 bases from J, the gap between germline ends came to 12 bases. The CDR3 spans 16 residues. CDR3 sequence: CASSQDIQGFNEKLFF. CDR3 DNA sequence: TGCGCCAGCAGCCAAGATATACAGGGCTTTAATGAAAAACTGTTTTTT.

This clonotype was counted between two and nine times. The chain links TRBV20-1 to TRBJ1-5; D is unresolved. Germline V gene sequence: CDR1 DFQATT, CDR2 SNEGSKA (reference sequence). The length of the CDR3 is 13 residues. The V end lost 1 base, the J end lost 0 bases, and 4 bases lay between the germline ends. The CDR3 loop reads CSARGDSNQPQHF. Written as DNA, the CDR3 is TGCAGTGCTAGAGGGGATAGCAATCAGCCCCAGCATTTT.

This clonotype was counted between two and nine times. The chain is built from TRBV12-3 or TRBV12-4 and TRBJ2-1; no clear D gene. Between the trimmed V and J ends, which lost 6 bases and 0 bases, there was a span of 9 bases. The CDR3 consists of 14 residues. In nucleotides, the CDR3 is TGTGCCAGCAGCCTAATGAGCTCCTACAATGAGCAGTTCTTC. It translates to CASSLMSSYNEQFF.

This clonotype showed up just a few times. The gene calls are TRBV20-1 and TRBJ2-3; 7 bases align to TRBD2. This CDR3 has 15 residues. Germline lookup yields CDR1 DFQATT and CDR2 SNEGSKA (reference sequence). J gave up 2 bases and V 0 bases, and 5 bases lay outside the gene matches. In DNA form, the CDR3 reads TGCAGTGCTAGAGATGGGACTATGAACACAGATACGCAGTATTTT. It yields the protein CSARDGTMNTDTQYF.

This chain's CDR3 is CATSGRQGLNTGELFF. DNA of the CDR3: TGTGCCACCAGTGGCAGACAGGGGCTGAACACCGGGGAGCTGTTTTTT. The chain combines TRBV24-1 with TRBJ2-2, with 8 nucleotides matching TRBD1. This CDR3 is 16 amino acids long. J was trimmed by 1 base and V by 5 bases; bases with no gene match: 5. CDR1 and CDR2 from the germline V gene are KGHDR and SFDVKD.

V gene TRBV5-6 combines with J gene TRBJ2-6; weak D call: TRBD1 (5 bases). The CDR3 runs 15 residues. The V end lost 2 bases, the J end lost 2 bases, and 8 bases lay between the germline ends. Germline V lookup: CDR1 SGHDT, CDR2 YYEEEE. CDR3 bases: TGTGCCAGCAGCTTTGGGGCAGCTGGGGCCAACGTCCTGACTTTC. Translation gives CASSFGAAGANVLTF. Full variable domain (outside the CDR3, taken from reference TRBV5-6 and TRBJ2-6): DAGVTQSPTHLIKTRGQQVTLRCSPKSGHDTVSWYQQALGQGPQFIFQYYEEEERQRGNFPDRFSGHQFPNYSSELNVNALLLGDSALYLCASSFGAAGANVLTFGAGSRLTVL.

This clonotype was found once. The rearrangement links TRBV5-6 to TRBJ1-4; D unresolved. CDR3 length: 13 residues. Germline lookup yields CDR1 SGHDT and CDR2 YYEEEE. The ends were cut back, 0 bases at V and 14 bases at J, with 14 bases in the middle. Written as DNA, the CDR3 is TGTGCCAGCAGCTTGGGAACTGTCGAGCCTCTGTTTTTT. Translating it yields CASSLGTVEPLFF.

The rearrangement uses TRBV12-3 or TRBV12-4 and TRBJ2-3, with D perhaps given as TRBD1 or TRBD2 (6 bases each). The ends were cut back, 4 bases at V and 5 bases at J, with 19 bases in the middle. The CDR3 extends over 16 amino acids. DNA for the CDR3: TGTGCCAGCAGTTCTACTTTAGGGGGGAAGGGAGATACGCAGTATTTT. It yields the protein CASSSTLGGKGDTQYF.

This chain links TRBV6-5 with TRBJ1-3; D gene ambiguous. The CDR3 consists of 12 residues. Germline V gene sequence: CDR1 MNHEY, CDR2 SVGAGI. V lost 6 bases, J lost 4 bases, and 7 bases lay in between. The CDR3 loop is CASRDGGNTIYF. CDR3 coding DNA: TGTGCCAGCAGGGACGGGGGAAACACCATATATTTT.

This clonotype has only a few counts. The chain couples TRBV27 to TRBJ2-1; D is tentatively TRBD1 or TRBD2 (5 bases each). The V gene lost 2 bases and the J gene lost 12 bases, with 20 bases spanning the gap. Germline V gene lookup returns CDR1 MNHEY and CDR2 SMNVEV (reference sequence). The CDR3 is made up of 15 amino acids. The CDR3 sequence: CASSLAGTEGLGQFF. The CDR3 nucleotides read TGTGCCAGCAGTTTAGCCGGGACGGAAGGATTGGGGCAGTTCTTC.

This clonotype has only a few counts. In DNA, the CDR3 is TGCAGCGCTGGGACTCCGGGAGGGCCCCAGCATTTT. It is translated as CSAGTPGGPQHF. The rearrangement uses TRBV29-1 and TRBJ1-5; D is possibly TRBD1 (5 bases). The germline V gene has CDR1 SQVTM and CDR2 ANQGSEA. CDR3 size: 12 residues. V was shortened by 7 bases and J by 9 bases, with 16 bases between the two germline ends. The variable domain in full, completed from reference TRBV29-1 and TRBJ1-5, reads SAVISQKPSRDICQRGTSLTIQCQVDSQVTMMFWYRQQPGQSLTLIATANQGSEATYESGFVIDKFPISRPNLTFSTLTVSNMSPEDSSIYLCSAGTPGGPQHFGDGTRLSIL.